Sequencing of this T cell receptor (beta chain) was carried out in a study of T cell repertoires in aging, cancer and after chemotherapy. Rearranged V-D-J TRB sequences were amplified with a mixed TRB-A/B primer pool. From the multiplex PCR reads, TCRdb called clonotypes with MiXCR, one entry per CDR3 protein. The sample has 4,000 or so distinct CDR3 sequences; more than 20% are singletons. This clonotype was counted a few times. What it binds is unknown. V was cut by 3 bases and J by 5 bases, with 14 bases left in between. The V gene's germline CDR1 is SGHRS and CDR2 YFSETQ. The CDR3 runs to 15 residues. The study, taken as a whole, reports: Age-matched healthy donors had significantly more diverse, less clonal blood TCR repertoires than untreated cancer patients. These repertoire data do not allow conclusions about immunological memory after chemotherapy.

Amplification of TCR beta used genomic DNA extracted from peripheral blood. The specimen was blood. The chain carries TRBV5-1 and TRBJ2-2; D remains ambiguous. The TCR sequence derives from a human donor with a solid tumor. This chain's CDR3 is CASSSGPMGTGELFF. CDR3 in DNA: TGCGCCAGCAGCTCCGGTCCTATGGGGACCGGGGAGCTGTTTTTT.